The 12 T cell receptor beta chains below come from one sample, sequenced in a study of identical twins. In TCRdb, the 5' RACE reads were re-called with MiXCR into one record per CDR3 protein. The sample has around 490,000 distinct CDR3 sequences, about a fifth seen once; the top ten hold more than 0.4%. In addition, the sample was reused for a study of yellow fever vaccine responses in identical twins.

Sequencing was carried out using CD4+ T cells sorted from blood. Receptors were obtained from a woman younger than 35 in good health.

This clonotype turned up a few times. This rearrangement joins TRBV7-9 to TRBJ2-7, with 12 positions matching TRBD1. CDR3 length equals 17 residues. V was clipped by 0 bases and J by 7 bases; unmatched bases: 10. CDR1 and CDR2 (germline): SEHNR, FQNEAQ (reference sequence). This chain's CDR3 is CASSLAGTGGRGDEQYF. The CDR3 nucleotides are TGTGCCAGCAGCTTAGCCGGGACAGGGGGCAGAGGTGATGAGCAGTACTTC.

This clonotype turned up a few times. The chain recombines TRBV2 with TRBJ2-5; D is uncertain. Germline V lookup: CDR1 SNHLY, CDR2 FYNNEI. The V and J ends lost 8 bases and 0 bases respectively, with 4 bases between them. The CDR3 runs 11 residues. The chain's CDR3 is CASAYQETQYF. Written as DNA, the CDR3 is TGTGCCAGCGCCTACCAAGAGACCCAGTACTTC.

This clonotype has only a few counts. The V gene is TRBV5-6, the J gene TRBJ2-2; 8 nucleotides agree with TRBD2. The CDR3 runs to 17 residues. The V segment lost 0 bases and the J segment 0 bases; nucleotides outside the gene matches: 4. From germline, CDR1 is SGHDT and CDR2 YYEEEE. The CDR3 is CASSLARLASNTGELFF. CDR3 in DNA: TGTGCCAGCAGCTTGGCAAGACTAGCGTCGAACACCGGGGAGCTGTTTTTT.

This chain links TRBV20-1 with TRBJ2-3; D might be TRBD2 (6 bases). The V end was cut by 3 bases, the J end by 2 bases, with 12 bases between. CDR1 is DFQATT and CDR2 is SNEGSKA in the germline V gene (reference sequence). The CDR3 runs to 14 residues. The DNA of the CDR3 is TGCAGTGCTAGTTACGGGGGAAACACAGATACGCAGTATTTT. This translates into CSASYGGNTDTQYF.

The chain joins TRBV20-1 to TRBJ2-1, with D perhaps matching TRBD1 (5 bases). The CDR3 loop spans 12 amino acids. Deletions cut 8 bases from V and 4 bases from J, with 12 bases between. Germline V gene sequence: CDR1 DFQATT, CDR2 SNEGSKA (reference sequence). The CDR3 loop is CSLNTGYNEQFF. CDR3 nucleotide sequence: TGCAGTTTAAATACAGGATACAATGAGCAGTTCTTC.

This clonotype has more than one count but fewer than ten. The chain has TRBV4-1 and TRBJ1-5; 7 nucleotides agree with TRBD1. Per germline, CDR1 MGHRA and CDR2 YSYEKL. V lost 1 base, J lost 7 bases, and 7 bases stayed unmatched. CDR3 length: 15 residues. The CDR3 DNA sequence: TGCGCCAGCAGCCAAGGACAGGGAAGGGAACAGCCCCAGCATTTT. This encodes CASSQGQGREQPQHF.

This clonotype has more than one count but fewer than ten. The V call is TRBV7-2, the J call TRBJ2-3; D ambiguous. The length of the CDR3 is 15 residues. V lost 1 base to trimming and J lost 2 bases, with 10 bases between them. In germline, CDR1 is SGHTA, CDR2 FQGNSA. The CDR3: CASSLVSGNTDTQYF. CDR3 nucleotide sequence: TGTGCCAGCAGCTTAGTTTCGGGCAACACAGATACGCAGTATTTT.

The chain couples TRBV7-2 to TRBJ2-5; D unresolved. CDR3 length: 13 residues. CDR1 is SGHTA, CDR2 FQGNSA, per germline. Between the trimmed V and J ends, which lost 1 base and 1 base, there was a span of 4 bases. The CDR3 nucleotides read TGTGCCAGCAGCTTAGTGGCCCAAGAGACCCAGTACTTC. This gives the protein CASSLVAQETQYF. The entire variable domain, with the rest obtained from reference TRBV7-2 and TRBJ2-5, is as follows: GAGVSQSPSNKVTEKGKDVELRCDPISGHTALYWYRQSLGQGLEFLIYFQGNSAPDKSGLPSDRFSAERTGGSVSTLTIQRTQQEDSAVYLCASSLVAQETQYFGPGTRLLVL.

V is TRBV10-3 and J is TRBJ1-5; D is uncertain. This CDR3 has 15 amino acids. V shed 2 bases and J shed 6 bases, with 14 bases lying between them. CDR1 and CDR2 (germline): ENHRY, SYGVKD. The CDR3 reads CAISEGKGFGQPQHF. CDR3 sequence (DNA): TGTGCCATCAGTGAGGGGAAAGGGTTTGGTCAGCCCCAGCATTTT.

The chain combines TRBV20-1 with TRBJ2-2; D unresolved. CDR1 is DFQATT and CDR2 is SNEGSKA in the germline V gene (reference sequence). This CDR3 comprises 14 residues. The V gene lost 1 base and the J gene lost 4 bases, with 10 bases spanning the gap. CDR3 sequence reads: CSARAPGGTGELFF. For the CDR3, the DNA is TGCAGTGCTAGAGCCCCGGGCGGCACCGGGGAGCTGTTTTTT.

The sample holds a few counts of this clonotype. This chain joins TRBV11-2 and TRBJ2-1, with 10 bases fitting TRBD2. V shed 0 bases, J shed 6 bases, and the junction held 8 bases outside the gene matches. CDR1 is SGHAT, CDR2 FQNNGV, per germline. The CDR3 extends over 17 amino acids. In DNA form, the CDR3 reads TGTGCCAGCAGCTTAGATTCGTGGGTAGCGGGGGGCAATGAGCAGTTCTTC. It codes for CASSLDSWVAGGNEQFF.

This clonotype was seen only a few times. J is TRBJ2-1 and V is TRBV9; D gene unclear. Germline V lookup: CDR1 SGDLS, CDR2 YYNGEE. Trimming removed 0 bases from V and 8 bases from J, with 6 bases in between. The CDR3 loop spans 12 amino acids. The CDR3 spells CASSVAADEQFF. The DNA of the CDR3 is TGTGCCAGCAGCGTAGCGGCGGATGAGCAGTTCTTC.